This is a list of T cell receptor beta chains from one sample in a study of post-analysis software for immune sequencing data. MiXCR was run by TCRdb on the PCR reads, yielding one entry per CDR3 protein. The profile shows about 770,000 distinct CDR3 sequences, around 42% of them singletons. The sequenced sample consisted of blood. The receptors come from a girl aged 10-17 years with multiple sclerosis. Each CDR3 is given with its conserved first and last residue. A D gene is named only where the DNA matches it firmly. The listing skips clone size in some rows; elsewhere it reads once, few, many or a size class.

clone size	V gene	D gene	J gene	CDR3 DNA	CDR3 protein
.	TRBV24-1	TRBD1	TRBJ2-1	TGTGCCACCAGTGAGCTGGGACAGCGCAATGAGCAGTTCTTC	CATSELGQRNEQFF
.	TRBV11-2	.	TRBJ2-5	TGTGCCAGCAGTTCAACCACGGAAGAGACCCAGTACTTC	CASSSTTEETQYF
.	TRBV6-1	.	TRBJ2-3	TGTGCCAGCAGTGAAGCGGGGGGATACGATACGCAGTATTTT	CASSEAGGYDTQYF
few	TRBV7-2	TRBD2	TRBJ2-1	TGTGCCAGCAGCTTGTGGGAGGGCCCCTACAATGAGCAGTTCTTC	CASSLWEGPYNEQFF
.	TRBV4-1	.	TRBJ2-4	TGCGCCAGCAGCCAAGATCTTGAAAACATTCAGTACTTC	CASSQDLENIQYF
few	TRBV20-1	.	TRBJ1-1	TGCAGTGCAGGGACGGTGAACACTGAAGCTTTCTTT	CSAGTVNTEAFF
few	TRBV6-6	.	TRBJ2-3	TGTGCCAGCTCCCCAAGGGAGACAGATACGCAGTATTTT	CASSPRETDTQYF
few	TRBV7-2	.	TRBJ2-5	TGTGCCAGCAGCTTAGCGGGACGACAGGCTCAAGAGACCCAGTACTTC	CASSLAGRQAQETQYF
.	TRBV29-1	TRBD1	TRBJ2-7	TGCAGCGTGAGCCCCGGGACAGGGTCCTCCTACGAGCAGTACTTC	CSVSPGTGSSYEQYF
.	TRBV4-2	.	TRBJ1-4	TGTGCCAGCAGCCCGTTGGGGGCGTCTAATGAAAAACTGTTTTTT	CASSPLGASNEKLFF
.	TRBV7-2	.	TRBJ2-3	TGTGCCAGCAGCTTAGGGTCTAGCGTCGGAACAGATACGCAGTATTTT	CASSLGSSVGTDTQYF
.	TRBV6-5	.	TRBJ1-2	TGTGCCAGCAGAAGGGACGGAATTAACTATGGCTACACCTTC	CASRRDGINYGYTF
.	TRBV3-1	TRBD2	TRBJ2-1	TGTGCCAGCAGCCAAGATCGGGCGGGAGGGCTATACAATGAGCAGTTCTTC	CASSQDRAGGLYNEQFF
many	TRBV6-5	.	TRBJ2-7	TGTGCCAGCAGCCCGGGATCTACCTACGAGCAGTACTTC	CASSPGSTYEQYF
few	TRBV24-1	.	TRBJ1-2	TGTGCCACCAGTGATGGGGAGGGATCCTATGGCTACACCTTC	CATSDGEGSYGYTF
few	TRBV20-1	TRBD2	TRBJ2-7	TGCAGTGCTAGTAAGCCTAGCGGGATAGGCTACGAGCAGTACTTC	CSASKPSGIGYEQYF
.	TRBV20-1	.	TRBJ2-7	TGCAGTGCTAGAGATAGAGGGCTAACCTTCTACGAGCAGTACTTC	CSARDRGLTFYEQYF
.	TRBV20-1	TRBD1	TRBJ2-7	TGCAGTGCTAGAGGAACTCCGGGACAGAACTACGAGCAGTACTTC	CSARGTPGQNYEQYF
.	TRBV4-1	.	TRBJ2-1	TGCGCCAGCAGGGGCAGGGATTTAACCAATGAGCAGTTCTTC	CASRGRDLTNEQFF
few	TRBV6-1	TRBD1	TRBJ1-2	TGTGCCAGCATCTTATCTACAGGGGCCGGCTACACCTTC	CASILSTGAGYTF
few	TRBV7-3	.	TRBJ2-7	TGTGCCAGCAGCATACGTTGGGATACCGAGCAGTACTTC	CASSIRWDTEQYF
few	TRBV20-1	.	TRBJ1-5	TGCAGTGCCGAGATCAAGAGCAATCAGCCCCAGCATTTT	CSAEIKSNQPQHF
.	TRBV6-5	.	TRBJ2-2	TGTGCCAGCTCGCGACATCCCGAGAACACCGGGGAGCTGTTTTTT	CASSRHPENTGELFF
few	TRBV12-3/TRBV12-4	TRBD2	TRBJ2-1	TGTGCCAGCAGTTCCCCAGCGGGAGGTGAGCAGTTCTTC	CASSSPAGGEQFF
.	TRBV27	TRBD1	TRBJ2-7	TGTGCCAGCAGTACCAACAGGGGGCTCTACGAGCAGTACTTC	CASSTNRGLYEQYF
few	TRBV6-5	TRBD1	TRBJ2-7	TGTGCCAGCAGTAGGGACAGAAAGCAGTACTTC	CASSRDRKQYF